One and the same sample provided the 30 T cell receptor beta chains below, sequenced in a study of CD8+ T cells in alopecia areata. After isolation, RNA underwent reverse transcription to generate cDNA as the sequencing template. Libraries were prepared by immunoSEQ multiplex PCR; TCRdb keeps only in-frame clonotypes and omits some of them. Of approximately 150,000 clones listed, 55% were seen once; the top ten hold around 5%. The sample comprised CD4+ T cells sorted from blood. These receptors were collected from a human donor in good health.

The chain carries TRBV5-1 and TRBJ2-1, with a weak D call TRBD2 (5 bases). From germline, CDR1 is SGHRS and CDR2 YFSETQ. V dropped 3 bases and J dropped 4 bases, with 14 bases sitting between them. The CDR3 runs to 15 residues. CDR3 nucleotides: TGCGCCAGCAGCTCTCGAGCGGAGAAGTACAATGAGCAGTTCTTC. Amino acids: CASSSRAEKYNEQFF.

The rearrangement joins TRBV6-6 to TRBJ2-1; TRBD2 agrees at 10 bases. The CDR3 runs 15 residues. V dropped 4 bases and J dropped 7; count of bases not matched to a gene: 7. The V gene's germline CDR1 is MNHNY and CDR2 SVGAGI (reference sequence). The CDR3 nucleotides read TGTGCCAGCAGTTCGGTAGCGGGAGGAAGGAATGAGCAGTTCTTC. Protein product: CASSSVAGGRNEQFF.

This chain joins TRBV29-1 and TRBJ2-5; possible D gene TRBD1, 5 bases. The V end was cut by 4 bases, the J end by 5 bases, with 11 bases between. Germline CDR1 SQVTM, CDR2 ANQGSEA. This CDR3 is built from 12 residues. The CDR3 region has the DNA TGCAGCGTTGCCCCCAAGGGGGAGACCCAGTACTTC. It yields the protein CSVAPKGETQYF.

The chain joins TRBV5-4 to TRBJ1-1; no firm D call. Trimming cost V 0 bases and J 4 bases, with 4 bases left between them. CDR1 and CDR2 from the germline V gene are SGHNT and YYREEE (reference sequence). The CDR3 has 12 residues. This CDR3 is CASSLVGTEAFF. The CDR3 DNA follows: TGTGCCAGCAGCTTGGTGGGCACTGAAGCTTTCTTT.

Written as DNA, the CDR3 is TGTGCCAGCAGCCCCGGGAGGAGCAACGAGCAGTACTTC. The encoded protein is CASSPGRSNEQYF. The chain links TRBV7-8 to TRBJ2-7; 7 bases are a match to TRBD2. Per the germline V gene, CDR1 is SGHVS and CDR2 is FQNEAQ. V gave up 5 bases and J gave up 5 bases; unmatched junction bases: 6. The CDR3 runs 13 residues.

The V call is TRBV18, the J call TRBJ2-7; the D gene could be TRBD1 or TRBD2 (5 bases each). Germline V gives CDR1 KGHSH, CDR2 LQKENI. V was pared by 3 bases and J by 7 bases, with 10 bases between. The CDR3 is 12 residues long. CDR3 coding DNA: TGTGCCAGCTCACCGGGGGACCGTGAGCAGTACTTC. This encodes CASSPGDREQYF.

This rearrangement joins TRBV5-1 to TRBJ1-5; D uncertain. The CDR3 loop spans 14 amino acids. Trimming stripped 0 bases from V and 5 bases from J, with 9 bases between. The V gene's germline CDR1 is SGHRS and CDR2 YFSETQ. The CDR3: CASSLGYSDQPQHF. The CDR3 region has the DNA TGCGCCAGCAGCTTGGGTTATTCAGATCAGCCCCAGCATTTT.

The chain has TRBV19 and TRBJ2-5; D might be TRBD2 (5 bases). The CDR3 sequence is 12 residues long. The ends were cut back, 6 bases at V and 2 bases at J, with 7 bases in the middle. From germline, CDR1 is LNHDA and CDR2 SQIVND (reference sequence). CDR3 DNA: TGTGCCAGTAGGAGCGGTCAAGAGACCCAGTACTTC. This codes for CASRSGQETQYF. Combining the CDR3 with reference TRBV19 and TRBJ2-5 gives the whole variable domain DGGITQSPKYLFRKEGQNVTLSCEQNLNHDAMYWYRQDPGQGLRLIYYSQIVNDFQKGDIAEGYSVSREKKESFPLTVTSAQKNPTAFYLCASRSGQETQYFGPGTRLLVL.

The V gene is TRBV5-6, the J gene TRBJ2-1; D not certain. Per the germline V gene, CDR1 is SGHDT and CDR2 is YYEEEE. V was pared by 4 bases and J by 10 bases, with 12 bases between. The CDR3 has 12 residues. The CDR3 sequence is CASSLLLKEQFF. The DNA of the CDR3 is TGTGCCAGCAGCCTTCTTCTAAAAGAGCAGTTCTTC.

The J gene is TRBJ2-5, the V gene TRBV5-1; D is undetermined. TRBJ2-7 matches the DNA end more closely, so the J call is doubtful. In germline, CDR1 is SGHRS, CDR2 YFSETQ. The CDR3 covers 11 residues. The CDR3 coding sequence is TGCGCCAGCAGCTTGGGGTACGAGCAGTACTTC. Its protein product is CASSLGYEQYF.

The V gene is TRBV7-9, the J gene TRBJ1-4; D is possibly TRBD1 (5 bases). The germline gives CDR1 SEHNR, CDR2 FQNEAQ (reference sequence). The CDR3 runs to 15 residues. V was trimmed by 2 bases and J by 7 bases, leaving 14 bases between them. The CDR3 coding sequence is TGTGCCAGCAGCTTACGCGAGGGGTGGGTTGAAAAACTGTTTTTT. This translates into CASSLREGWVEKLFF. The whole variable domain, filled in from reference TRBV7-9 and TRBJ1-4, reads DTGVSQNPRHKITKRGQNVTFRCDPISEHNRLYWYRQTLGQGPEFLTYFQNEAQLEKSRLLSDRFSAERPKGSFSTLEIQRTEQGDSAMYLCASSLREGWVEKLFFGSGTQLSVL.

This clone has more than one count but fewer than ten. V usage is TRBV2 and J usage is TRBJ1-5, with 10 bases fitting TRBD1. CDR1 is SNHLY and CDR2 is FYNNEI in the germline V gene. The junction had 4 bases not matched to a gene; V was cut back by 4 bases and J by 7 bases. The CDR3 consists of 14 residues. The CDR3 coding sequence is TGTGCCAGCAGTGGGGGACAGGGGATGCAGCCCCAGCATTTT. Protein: CASSGGQGMQPQHF.

The rearrangement uses TRBV11-2 and TRBJ2-5; TRBD2 agrees at 11 bases. V gave up 1 base and J gave up 2 bases; unmatched junction bases: 3. Per the germline V gene, CDR1 is SGHAT and CDR2 is FQNNGV. CDR3 length: 16 amino acids. In DNA, the CDR3 is TGTGCCAGCAGCTTAGGGGGACTAGCGGAACAAGAGACCCAGTACTTC. The encoded protein is CASSLGGLAEQETQYF.

The table lists this clone with a few counts. The chain uses TRBV27 and TRBJ1-1; TRBD1 matches at 7 bases. J lost 5 bases, V lost 6 bases, and 9 bases had no gene match. The CDR3 has 14 amino acids. The germline V gene has CDR1 MNHEY and CDR2 SMNVEV (reference sequence). CDR3 loop: CASSLQGRGTEAFF. The CDR3 nucleotides are TGTGCCAGCAGCCTACAGGGGAGAGGGACTGAAGCTTTCTTT.

This chain links TRBV30 with TRBJ2-1, with D hard to call. This CDR3 spans 14 amino acids. Germline V gene lookup returns CDR1 GTSNPN and CDR2 SVGIG (reference sequence). With 0 bases removed from V and 3 bases from J, the gap between germline ends came to 9 bases. CDR3 nucleotides: TGTGCCTGGAGTGTTACGTCTGGCTACAATGAGCAGTTCTTC. Translation gives CAWSVTSGYNEQFF.

This clone has a handful of counts. This chain uses TRBV19 with TRBJ2-1, with D maybe TRBD2 (6 bases). Germline V CDR1 and CDR2: LNHDA, SQIVND (reference sequence). The V and J ends lost 5 bases and 7 bases respectively, with 24 bases between them. This CDR3 contains 17 residues. The CDR3 sequence is CASSYPGRLEAWNEQFF. CDR3 nucleotide sequence: TGTGCCAGTAGTTACCCAGGAAGACTAGAGGCCTGGAATGAGCAGTTCTTC.

J is TRBJ1-5 and V is TRBV25-1, with 11 nucleotides matching TRBD1. This CDR3 comprises 16 residues. V shed 6 bases and J 3 bases; nucleotides not matched to a gene: 7. The V gene's germline CDR1 is MGHDK and CDR2 SYGVNS. CDR3 loop: CASSTGTGGSNQPQHF. The CDR3 DNA follows: TGTGCCAGCAGCACCGGGACAGGGGGTTCCAATCAGCCCCAGCATTTT.

The chain recombines TRBV30 with TRBJ1-5; 8 nucleotides line up with TRBD1. The V gene's germline CDR1 is GTSNPN and CDR2 SVGIG (reference sequence). This CDR3 comprises 15 residues. V trimming: 1 base; J trimming: 6 bases; junction bases outside the gene matches: 8. CDR3 in DNA: TGTGCCTGGAGTGCGACAGGGGAAGTCAGTCAGCCCCAGCATTTT. This encodes CAWSATGEVSQPQHF.

V usage is TRBV28 and J usage is TRBJ2-3, with unresolved D. The length of the CDR3 is 14 residues. Germline lookup yields CDR1 MDHEN and CDR2 SYDVKM. V dropped 6 bases and J dropped 3 bases, with 13 bases sitting between them. The CDR3 nucleotides read TGTGCCAGCAGGGGCCTACTCCCGACAGATACGCAGTATTTT. Encoded protein: CASRGLLPTDTQYF.

This sequence joins TRBV30 and TRBJ1-5, with D possibly being TRBD1 (5 bases). In germline, CDR1 is GTSNPN, CDR2 SVGIG (reference sequence). CDR3 length: 15 residues. The V and J ends lost 2 bases and 2 bases respectively, with 13 bases between them. DNA for the CDR3: TGTGCCTGGAGTAAGAAAGGGGCGGGCAATCAGCCCCAGCATTTT. As protein: CAWSKKGAGNQPQHF.

The chain employs TRBV29-1 and TRBJ2-7; 8 nucleotides match TRBD1. Germline CDR1 is SQVTM and CDR2 is ANQGSEA. With V trimmed by 7 bases and J by 6 bases, 11 bases remained unmatched. The CDR3 spans 13 residues. CDR3 sequence (DNA): TGCAGCGGCCGTGACAGGGGCCTAGGCGAGCAGTACTTC. Translated: CSGRDRGLGEQYF.

The V gene is TRBV19, the J gene TRBJ1-1; D is possibly TRBD1 (5 bases). V was pared by 8 bases and J by 5 bases, with 15 bases between. The CDR3 contains 13 residues. Germline CDR1 reads LNHDA; CDR2 reads SQIVND (reference sequence). In nucleotides, the CDR3 is TGTGCCAGTTCGGGGGTCCTGGGTACTGAAGCTTTCTTT. This gives the protein CASSGVLGTEAFF.

The chain couples TRBV6-5 to TRBJ2-3; D may be TRBD1 (6 bases). The germline gives CDR1 MNHEY, CDR2 SVGAGI. The CDR3 is 13 residues long. Trimming shortened V by 6 bases and J by 4 bases, and 11 bases separated the two germline ends. CDR3 sequence reads: CASRLPGADTQYF. For the CDR3, the DNA is TGTGCCAGCAGGCTTCCAGGGGCAGATACGCAGTATTTT.

This sequence joins TRBV6-5 and TRBJ2-7; D gene uncertain. This CDR3 is 13 amino acids long. Germline V lookup: CDR1 MNHEY, CDR2 SVGAGI. Trimming removed 2 bases from V and 0 bases from J, with 5 bases in between. This chain's CDR3 is CASSYSSSYEQYF. Here the CDR3 DNA reads TGTGCCAGCAGTTACAGCAGCTCCTACGAGCAGTACTTC.

The rearrangement links TRBV27 to TRBJ2-6; a weak D match, TRBD2 (6 bases). The CDR3 is made up of 15 amino acids. Per germline, CDR1 MNHEY and CDR2 SMNVEV (reference sequence). V lost 2 bases and J 4 bases, leaving 9 bases between the germline ends. CDR3 nucleotide sequence: TGTGCCAGCAGTTTAAACGGGGGAGGGGCCAACGTCCTGACTTTC. This gives the protein CASSLNGGGANVLTF.

The chain has TRBV28 and TRBJ2-1; D call uncertain. Trimming pared 6 bases from V and 2 bases from J, leaving 20 bases between. The CDR3 has 17 amino acids. Per germline, CDR1 MDHEN and CDR2 SYDVKM. The CDR3 region has the DNA TGTGCCAGCAGCCTCACGCCCGTGAGATCCACCTACAATGAGCAGTTCTTC. It specifies CASSLTPVRSTYNEQFF. Full variable domain (outside the CDR3, taken from reference TRBV28 and TRBJ2-1): DVKVTQSSRYLVKRTGEKVFLECVQDMDHENMFWYRQDPGLGLRLIYFSYDVKMKEKGDIPEGYSVSREKKERFSLILESASTNQTSMYLCASSLTPVRSTYNEQFFGPGTRLTVL.

The genes are TRBV29-1 and TRBJ1-2, with D possibly being TRBD1 (5 bases). CDR3 size: 12 residues. V dropped 3 bases and J dropped 4 bases, with 9 bases sitting between them. Germline V CDR1 and CDR2: SQVTM, ANQGSEA. The CDR3: CSVEEGFYGYTF. DNA of the CDR3: TGCAGCGTTGAGGAGGGGTTCTATGGCTACACCTTC.

V usage is TRBV2 and J usage is TRBJ1-5, with TRBD1 identical over 10 bases. V shed 7 bases, J shed 7 bases, and the junction held 10 bases outside the gene matches. Looked up from germline, CDR1 is SNHLY and CDR2 is FYNNEI. The CDR3 is made up of 15 amino acids. CDR3 sequence reads: CASTTSGTGVQPQHF. The CDR3 DNA is TGTGCCAGCACGACCTCCGGGACAGGGGTGCAGCCCCAGCATTTT.

This clone was picked up a small number of times. The chain couples TRBV7-2 to TRBJ2-5; the D is unclear. Germline CDR1 reads SGHTA; CDR2 reads FQGNSA. The CDR3 runs to 14 residues. Trimming removed 2 bases from V and 1 base from J, with 8 bases in between. CDR3 amino acids: CASSLMSSQETQYF. In DNA form, the CDR3 reads TGTGCCAGCAGCTTAATGAGTAGCCAAGAGACCCAGTACTTC.

Worth noting for this clone: This same CDR3 is encoded by further DNA sequences in the sample. V and J are TRBV5-1 and TRBJ1-5; no clear D. The ends were cut back, 0 bases at V and 4 bases at J, with 8 bases in the middle. The CDR3 length is 14 residues. The V gene's germline CDR1 is SGHRS and CDR2 YFSETQ. The CDR3 DNA sequence: TGCGCCAGCAGCTTGGGGGGTTCTAATCAGCCCCAGCATTTT. It codes for CASSLGGSNQPQHF.